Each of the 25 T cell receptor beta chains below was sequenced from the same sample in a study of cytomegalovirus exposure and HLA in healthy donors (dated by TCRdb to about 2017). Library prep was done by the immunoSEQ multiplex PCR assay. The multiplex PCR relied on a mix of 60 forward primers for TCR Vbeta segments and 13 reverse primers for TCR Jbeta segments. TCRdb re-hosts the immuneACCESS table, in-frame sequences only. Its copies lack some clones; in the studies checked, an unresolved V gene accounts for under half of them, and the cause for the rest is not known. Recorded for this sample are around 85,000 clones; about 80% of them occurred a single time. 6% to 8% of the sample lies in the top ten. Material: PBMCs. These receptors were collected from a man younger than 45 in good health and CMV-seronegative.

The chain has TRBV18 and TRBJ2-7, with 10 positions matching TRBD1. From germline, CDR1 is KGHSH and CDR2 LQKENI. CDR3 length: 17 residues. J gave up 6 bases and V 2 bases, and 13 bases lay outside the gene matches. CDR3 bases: TGTGCCAGCTCACCAATACCGGGACAGGGGTCCCCTTTCGAGCAGTACTTC. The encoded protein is CASSPIPGQGSPFEQYF. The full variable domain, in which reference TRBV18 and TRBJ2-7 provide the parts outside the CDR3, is NAGVMQNPRHLVRRRGQEARLRCSPMKGHSHVYWYRQLPEEGLKFMVYLQKENIIDESGMPKERFSAEFPKEGPSILRIQQVVRGDSAAYFCASSPIPGQGSPFEQYFGPGTRLTVT.

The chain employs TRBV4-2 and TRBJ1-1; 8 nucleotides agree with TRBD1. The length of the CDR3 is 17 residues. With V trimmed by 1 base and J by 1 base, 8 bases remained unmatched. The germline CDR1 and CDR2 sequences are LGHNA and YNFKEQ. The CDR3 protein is CASSQGDRGHRNTEAFF. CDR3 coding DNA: TGTGCCAGCAGCCAAGGCGACAGGGGACACAGGAACACTGAAGCTTTCTTT.

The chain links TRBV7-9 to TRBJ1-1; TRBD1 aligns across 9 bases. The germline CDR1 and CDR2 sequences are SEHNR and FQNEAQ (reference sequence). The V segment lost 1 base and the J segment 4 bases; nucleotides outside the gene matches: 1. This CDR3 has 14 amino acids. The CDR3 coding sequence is TGTGCCAGCAGCTTAGGGACAGGGGTCACTGAAGCTTTCTTT. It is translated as CASSLGTGVTEAFF.

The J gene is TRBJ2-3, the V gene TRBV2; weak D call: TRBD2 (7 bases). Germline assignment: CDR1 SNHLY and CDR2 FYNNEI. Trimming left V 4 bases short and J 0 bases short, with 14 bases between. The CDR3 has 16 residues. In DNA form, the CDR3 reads TGTGCCAGCAGTGGGGGGGGGCTGGCTAGCACAGATACGCAGTATTTT. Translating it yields CASSGGGLASTDTQYF.

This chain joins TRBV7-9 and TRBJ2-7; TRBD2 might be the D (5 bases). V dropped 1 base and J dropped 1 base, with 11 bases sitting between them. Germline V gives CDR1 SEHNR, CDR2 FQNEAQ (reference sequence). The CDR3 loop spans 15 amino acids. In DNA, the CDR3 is TGTGCCAGCAGCTTAGATCGGACTGTTTCCTACGAGCAGTACTTC. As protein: CASSLDRTVSYEQYF.

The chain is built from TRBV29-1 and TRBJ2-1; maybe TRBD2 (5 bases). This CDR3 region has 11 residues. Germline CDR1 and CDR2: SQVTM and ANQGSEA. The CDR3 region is CGSSDRTEQFF. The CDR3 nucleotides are TGCGGGAGTAGCGATAGGACTGAGCAGTTCTTC.

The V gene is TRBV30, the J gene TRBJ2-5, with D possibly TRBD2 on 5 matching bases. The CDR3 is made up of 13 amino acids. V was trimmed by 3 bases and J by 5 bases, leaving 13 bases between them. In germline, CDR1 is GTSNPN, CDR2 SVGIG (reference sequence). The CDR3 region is CAWRLKGGETQYF. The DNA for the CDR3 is TGTGCCTGGAGGTTGAAAGGCGGGGAGACCCAGTACTTC.

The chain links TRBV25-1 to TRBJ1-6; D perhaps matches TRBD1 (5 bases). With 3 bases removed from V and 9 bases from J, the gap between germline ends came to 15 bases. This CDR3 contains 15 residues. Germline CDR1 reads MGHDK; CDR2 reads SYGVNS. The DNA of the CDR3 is TGTGCCAGCAGTGATGGAGGGACGGGTAGTTCACCCCTCCACTTT. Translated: CASSDGGTGSSPLHF.

The CDR3 DNA reads as TGCGCCAGCAGCACTGAAACGCTAGCGGGAGGGCCGGGGTACAATGAGCAGTTCTTC. Its protein is CASSTETLAGGPGYNEQFF. The gene calls are TRBV5-1 and TRBJ2-1, with TRBD2 identical over 12 bases. J gave up 4 bases and V 4 bases, and 15 bases lay outside the gene matches. The CDR3 contains 19 residues. Germline V gene sequence: CDR1 SGHRS, CDR2 YFSETQ.

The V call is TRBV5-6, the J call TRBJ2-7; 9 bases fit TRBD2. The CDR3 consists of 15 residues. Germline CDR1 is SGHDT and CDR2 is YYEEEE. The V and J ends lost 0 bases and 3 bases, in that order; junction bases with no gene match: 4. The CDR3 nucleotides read TGTGCCAGCAGCTTGGTTGGTAGCGGGAGCTACGAGCAGTACTTC. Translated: CASSLVGSGSYEQYF.

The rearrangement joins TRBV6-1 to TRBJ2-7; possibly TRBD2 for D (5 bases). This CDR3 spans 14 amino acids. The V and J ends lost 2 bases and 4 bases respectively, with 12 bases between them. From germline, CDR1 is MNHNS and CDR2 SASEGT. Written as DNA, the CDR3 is TGTGCCAGCAGTGAATTTGCCAGGAGGTACGAGCAGTACTTC. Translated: CASSEFARRYEQYF.

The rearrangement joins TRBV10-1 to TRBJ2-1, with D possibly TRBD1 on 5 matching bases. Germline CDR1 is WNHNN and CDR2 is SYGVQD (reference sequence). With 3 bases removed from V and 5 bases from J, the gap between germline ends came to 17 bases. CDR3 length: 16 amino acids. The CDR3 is CASSEIGQGPHNEQFF. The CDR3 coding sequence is TGCGCCAGCAGTGAAATCGGCCAGGGTCCTCACAATGAGCAGTTCTTC.

CDR3 protein: CASSPYSGSQYEQFF. The DNA of the CDR3 is TGTGCCAGCAGCCCCTATAGCGGGAGTCAGTATGAGCAGTTCTTC. This chain links TRBV7-9 with TRBJ2-1; TRBD2 matches at 9 bases. The CDR3 runs to 15 residues. V shed 5 bases, J shed 8 bases, and the junction held 10 bases outside the gene matches. Germline assignment: CDR1 SEHNR and CDR2 FQNEAQ (reference sequence).

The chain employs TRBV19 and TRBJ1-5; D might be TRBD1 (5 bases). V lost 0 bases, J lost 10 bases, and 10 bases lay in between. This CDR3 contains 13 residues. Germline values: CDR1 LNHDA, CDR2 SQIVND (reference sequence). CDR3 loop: CASSIDKRTPQHF. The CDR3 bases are TGTGCCAGTAGTATAGATAAGAGGACACCCCAGCATTTT.

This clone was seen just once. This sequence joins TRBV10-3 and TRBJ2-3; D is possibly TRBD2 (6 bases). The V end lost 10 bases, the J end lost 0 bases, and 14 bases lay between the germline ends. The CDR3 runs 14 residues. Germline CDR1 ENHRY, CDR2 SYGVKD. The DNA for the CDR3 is TGTGCCACTTACTCAGCGGGCAGCACAGATACGCAGTATTTT. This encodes CATYSAGSTDTQYF.

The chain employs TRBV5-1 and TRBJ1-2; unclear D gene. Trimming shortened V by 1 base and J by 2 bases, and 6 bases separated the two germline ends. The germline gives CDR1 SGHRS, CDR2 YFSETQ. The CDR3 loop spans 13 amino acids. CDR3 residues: CASSLTVNYGYTF. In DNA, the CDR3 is TGCGCCAGCAGCTTGACGGTCAACTATGGCTACACCTTC.

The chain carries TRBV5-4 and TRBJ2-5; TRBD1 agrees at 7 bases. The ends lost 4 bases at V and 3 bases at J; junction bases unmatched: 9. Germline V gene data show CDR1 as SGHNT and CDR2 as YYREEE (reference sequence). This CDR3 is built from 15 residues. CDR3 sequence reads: CASSIDPTGKETQYF. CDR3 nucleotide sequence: TGTGCCAGCAGCATAGATCCGACAGGGAAAGAGACCCAGTACTTC.

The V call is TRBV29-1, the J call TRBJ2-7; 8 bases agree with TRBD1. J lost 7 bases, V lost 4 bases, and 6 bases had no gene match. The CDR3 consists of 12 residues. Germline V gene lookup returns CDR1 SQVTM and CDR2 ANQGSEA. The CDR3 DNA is TGCAGCGTTGGGACAGGGTCGGGGGAGCAGTACTTC. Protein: CSVGTGSGEQYF.

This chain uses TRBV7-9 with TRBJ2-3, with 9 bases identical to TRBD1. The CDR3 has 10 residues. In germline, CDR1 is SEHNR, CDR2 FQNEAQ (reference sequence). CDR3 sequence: CGQGADTQYF. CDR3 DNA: TGTGGACAGGGGGCAGATACGCAGTATTTT.

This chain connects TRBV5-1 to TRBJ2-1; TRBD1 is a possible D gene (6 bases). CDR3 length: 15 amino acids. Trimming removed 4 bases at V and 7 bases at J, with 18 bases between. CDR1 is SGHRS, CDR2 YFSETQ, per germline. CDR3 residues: CASSIEQGQGNEQFF. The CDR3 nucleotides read TGCGCCAGCAGCATTGAACAGGGTCAAGGAAATGAGCAGTTCTTC.

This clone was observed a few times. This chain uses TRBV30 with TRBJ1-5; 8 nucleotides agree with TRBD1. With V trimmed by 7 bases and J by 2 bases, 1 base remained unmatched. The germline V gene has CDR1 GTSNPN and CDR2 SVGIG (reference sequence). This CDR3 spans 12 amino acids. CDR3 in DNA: TGTGCCTCGGGACAGGGCAATCAGCCCCAGCATTTT. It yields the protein CASGQGNQPQHF.

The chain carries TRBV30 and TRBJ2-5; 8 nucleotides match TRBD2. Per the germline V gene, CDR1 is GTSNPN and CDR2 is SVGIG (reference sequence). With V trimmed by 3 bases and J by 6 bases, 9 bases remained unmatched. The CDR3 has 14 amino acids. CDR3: CAWSSSGGGKTQYF. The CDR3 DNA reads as TGTGCCTGGAGCTCGTCGGGAGGGGGTAAGACCCAGTACTTC.

The chain's CDR3 is CASSQEITGLAGYPNTGELFF. CDR3 nucleotides: TGCGCCAGCAGCCAAGAGATAACGGGACTAGCGGGGTATCCGAACACCGGGGAGCTGTTTTTT. V and J are TRBV4-3 and TRBJ2-2, with TRBD2 identical over 13 bases. Germline CDR1 reads LGHNA; CDR2 reads YSLEER. V shed 0 bases and J 0 bases; nucleotides not matched to a gene: 10. The CDR3 has 21 residues.

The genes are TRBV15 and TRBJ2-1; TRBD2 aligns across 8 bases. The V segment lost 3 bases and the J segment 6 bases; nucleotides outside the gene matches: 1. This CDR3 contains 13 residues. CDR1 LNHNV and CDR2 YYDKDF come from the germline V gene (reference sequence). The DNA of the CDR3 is TGTGCCACCAGCAGCGGGGGGGGCAATGAGCAGTTCTTC. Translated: CATSSGGGNEQFF.

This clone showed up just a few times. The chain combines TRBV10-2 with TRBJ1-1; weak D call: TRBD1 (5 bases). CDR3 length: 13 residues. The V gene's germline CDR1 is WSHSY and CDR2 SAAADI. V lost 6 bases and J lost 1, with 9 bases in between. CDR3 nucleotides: TGCGCCAGCAGCCGGAGGGGGAACACTGAAGCTTTCTTT. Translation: CASSRRGNTEAFF.